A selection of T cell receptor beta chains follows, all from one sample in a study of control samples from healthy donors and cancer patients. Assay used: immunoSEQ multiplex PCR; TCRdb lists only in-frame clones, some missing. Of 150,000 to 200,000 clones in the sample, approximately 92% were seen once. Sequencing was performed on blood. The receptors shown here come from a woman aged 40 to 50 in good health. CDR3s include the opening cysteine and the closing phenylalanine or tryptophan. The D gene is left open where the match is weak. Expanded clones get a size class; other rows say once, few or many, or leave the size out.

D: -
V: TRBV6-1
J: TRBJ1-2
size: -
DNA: TGTGCCAGCAGTGAATCGGTCGCTAACTATGGCTACACCTTC
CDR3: CASSESVANYGYTF

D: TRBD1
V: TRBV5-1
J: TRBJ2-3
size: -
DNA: TGCGCCAGCAGGGGGACAGCTGCTAGCACAGATACGCAGTATTTT
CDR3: CASRGTAASTDTQYF

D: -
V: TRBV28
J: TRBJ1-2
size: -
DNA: TGTGCCAGCAGGACCGCTGGGGGTGGCTACACCTTC
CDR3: CASRTAGGGYTF

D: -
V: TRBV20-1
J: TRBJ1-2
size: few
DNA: TGCAGTGCTAGTTTGGGGGAGGGCAGTGGCTACACCTTC
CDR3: CSASLGEGSGYTF

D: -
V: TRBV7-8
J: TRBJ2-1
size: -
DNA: TGTGCCAGCAGTGGATACAGGTCCCCAGATGAGCAGTTCTTC
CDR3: CASSGYRSPDEQFF

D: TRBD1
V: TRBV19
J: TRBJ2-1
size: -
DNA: TGTGCCACAAGTCAAGGGACAGGGGTCTCTAATGAGCAGTTCTTC
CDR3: CATSQGTGVSNEQFF

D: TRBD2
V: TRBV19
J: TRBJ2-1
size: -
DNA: TGTGCCAGTAGTCTAGCGGGGGGGTTATCTAGCAATGAGCAGTTCTTC
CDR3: CASSLAGGLSSNEQFF

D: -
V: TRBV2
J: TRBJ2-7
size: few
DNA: TGTGCCAGCAAAGAATTCTACGAGCAGTACTTC
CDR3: CASKEFYEQYF

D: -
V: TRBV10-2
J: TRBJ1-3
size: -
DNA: TGCGCCAGCAGCGGGGGGTGGGGAAACACCATATATTTT
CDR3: CASSGGWGNTIYF

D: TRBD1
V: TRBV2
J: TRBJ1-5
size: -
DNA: TGTGCCAGCAGTGTCACAGGGGGCCGGCCCCAGCATTTT
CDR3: CASSVTGGRPQHF

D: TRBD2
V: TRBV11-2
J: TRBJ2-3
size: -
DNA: TGTGCCAGCAGCTTTGTCAGCGGGAGGACAGATACGCAGTATTTT
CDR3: CASSFVSGRTDTQYF

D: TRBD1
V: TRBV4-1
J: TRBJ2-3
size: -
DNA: TGCGCCAGCAGCTCGACAGGGGTGACACCAGATACGCAGTATTTT
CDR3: CASSSTGVTPDTQYF

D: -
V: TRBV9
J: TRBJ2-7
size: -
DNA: TGTGCCAGCAGCGTAGCTGGGGGCTATAACGAGCAGTACTTC
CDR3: CASSVAGGYNEQYF

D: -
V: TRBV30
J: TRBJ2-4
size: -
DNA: TGTGCCTGGCGTCGGGGGCCAGGCATTCAGTACTTC
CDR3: CAWRRGPGIQYF

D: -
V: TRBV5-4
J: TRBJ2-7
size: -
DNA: TGTGCCAGCAGCCGTGGCTTTTCCTACGAGCAGTACTTC
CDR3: CASSRGFSYEQYF

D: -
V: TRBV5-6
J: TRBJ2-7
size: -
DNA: TGTGCCAGCAGCTTCGGGGAATACCCCCACGAGCAGTACTTC
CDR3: CASSFGEYPHEQYF

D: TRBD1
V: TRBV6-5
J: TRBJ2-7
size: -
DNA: TGTGCCAGCAGACAGGGGTACGAGCAGTACTTC
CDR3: CASRQGYEQYF

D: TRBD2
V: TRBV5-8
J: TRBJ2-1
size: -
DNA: TGTGCCAGCGTTCTTGGACTAGCGGGGGGTGTCAATGAGCAGTTCTTC
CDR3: CASVLGLAGGVNEQFF

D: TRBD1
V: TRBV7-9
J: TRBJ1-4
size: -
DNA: TGTGCCAGCAGCTTAACAGGGGCTAATGAAAAACTGTTTTTT
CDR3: CASSLTGANEKLFF

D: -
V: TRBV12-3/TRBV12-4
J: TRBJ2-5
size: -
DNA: TGTGCCAGCAGTTTAGCGCTCGGAAAGACCCAGTACTTC
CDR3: CASSLALGKTQYF

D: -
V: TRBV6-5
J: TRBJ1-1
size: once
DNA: TGTGCCAGCAGAAGCTGGGCGGACACTGAAGCTTTCTTT
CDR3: CASRSWADTEAFF

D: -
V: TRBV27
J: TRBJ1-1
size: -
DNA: TGTGCCAGCAGTTTTGTCCAGGGGAGCACTGAAGCTTTCTTT
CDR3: CASSFVQGSTEAFF

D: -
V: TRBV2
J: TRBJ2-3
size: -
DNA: TGTGCCAGCAGTGAATTCACAGGGCCTCTGGATACGCAGTATTTT
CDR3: CASSEFTGPLDTQYF

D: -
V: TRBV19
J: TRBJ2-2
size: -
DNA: TGTGCCAGTAGGGATAGCCCCGGGGAGCTGTTTTTT
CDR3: CASRDSPGELFF

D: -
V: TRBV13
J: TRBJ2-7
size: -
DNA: TGTGCCAGCAGCTCACGATTAGCTAGTGGACCAGCGCCTCAGCAGTACTTC
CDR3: CASSSRLASGPAPQQYF

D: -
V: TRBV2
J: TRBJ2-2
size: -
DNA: TGTGCCAGCAAGAGCACCGGGGAGCTGTTTTTT
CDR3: CASKSTGELFF